Here is one TCR beta chain with its context. The V end was cut by 0 bases, the J end by 3 bases, with 12 bases between. The CDR3 covers 15 residues. Per germline, CDR1 DFQATT and CDR2 SNEGSKA (reference sequence). An amount of RNA that ranged from roughly 0.5 to 1 ug was reverse transcribed with random hexamers. Coverage of TCR beta CDR3 amplification by immunoSEQ multiplex PCR extended to 54 Vbeta and 13 Jbeta. TCRdb re-called the immunoSEQ multiplex PCR reads through MiXCR, storing one row per CDR3 protein. The table has about 300,000 distinct CDR3 sequences, 70% to 90% seen once; the top ten hold about 0.17%. This sample is part of a study of CD8 T cells in Susac syndrome.

The gene calls are TRBV20-1 and TRBJ1-5, with D tentatively TRBD1 (5 bases). This TCR came from a human donor with multiple sclerosis. The sequencing sample was made of CD8+ T cells from PBMCs. CDR3 DNA: TGCAGTGCTAGAGATCCACAGGTGGCCAATCAGCCCCAGCATTTT. Protein product: CSARDPQVANQPQHF.